Below, one TCR beta chain is given with its context. The age range of participants was about 18 to 100 years, with residence in more than 20 US areas. The study assigned cohorts using participant-reported clinical history. All recovered Cohort 3 donors got two negative PCRs, got clearance, or saw symptom resolution. The protocol was immunoSEQ multiplex PCR, while the TCRdb copy is restricted to in-frame clones and leaves out a portion. The sample has more than 450,000 clones, around 90% seen once. These data are taken from a study of blood T cell repertoires in COVID-19. Study details: The samples span acute and convalescent COVID-19 from the United States, Italy and Spain.

Germline CDR1 is PRHDT and CDR2 is FYEKMQ (reference sequence). Trimming took 0 bases from V and 3 from J; bases not matched to a gene: 5. The CDR3 spans 15 residues. This TCR was recovered from a woman between 18 and 29 years old who had recovered from COVID-19. This chain links TRBV13 with TRBJ2-7; TRBD1 agrees at 7 bases. Material: PBMCs or T cells enriched from blood (not recorded which). For the CDR3, the DNA is TGTGCCAGCAGCTTAGGCGGACAGGAGTACTACGAGCAGTACTTC. Residues: CASSLGGQEYYEQYF.